Included here is one T cell receptor (beta chain) sequence, with context. It lacks a known antigen. No base quality information exists; no much larger clone differs at one position. The CDR3 sequence holds 12 residues, the cysteine and phenylalanine included. The kept DNA is CDR3 alone, 36 bases in frame from the first base. At the junction V is shortened by 2 bases and J by 8 bases, with 9 bases in between. CDR1 and CDR2 were assigned from the germline V gene as SGHTA and FQGTGA. This sample stems from a study of T cell changes during pregnancy in multiple sclerosis (dated by TCRdb to the late 2010s). For context, the study as a whole: The study looked at changes in the T cell repertoire across pregnancy in women with multiple sclerosis.

Library generation was performed with the immunoSEQ multiplex PCR assay. The table was pulled from immuneACCESS by TCRdb, which kept in-frame rearrangements only. Such tables lose some clones; where checked, under half of the loss comes from unresolved V genes, and the rest has no known cause. Present in this sample are 30,000 to 50,000 clones, roughly 94% of which were seen just once. Approximately 0.8% of the sample is held by the ten biggest clonotypes. Sequencing used CD4+ T cells from peripheral blood mononuclear cells, obtained in the third trimester of pregnancy. The sequence is built from TRBV7-3 and TRBJ2-5; too little of a D gene remains to name it. This sequence was found in a female donor with multiple sclerosis, enrolled in a pregnancy study. The DNA is TGTGCCAGCAGCTTATCAGGTGGCACCCAGTACTTC. This encodes CASSLSGGTQYF.